The 13 T cell receptor beta chains below all came from one sample that was sequenced in a study of T cell responses to AZD1222 COVID-19 vaccine (dated by TCRdb to 2020 to 2022). Libraries came from the immunoSEQ multiplex PCR assay. TCRdb carries this immuneACCESS record with in-frame sequences only. Its versions omit some clonotypes, under half of them owing to an unresolved V gene in the studies checked, with the rest unexplained. The sample table shows about 180,000 clones, and around 94% are seen once. The ten largest account for about 2.5% of the sample. The label giving this sample's time point can be read as: baseline before first vaccination. The source was peripheral blood, collected on day 0 of AZD1222 vaccination. Every receptor here comes from an adult in good health.

The chain links TRBV7-9 to TRBJ1-1; D is unresolved. This CDR3 spans 13 amino acids. Germline values: CDR1 SEHNR, CDR2 FQNEAQ (reference sequence). V shed 6 bases and J shed 7 bases, with 15 bases lying between them. The CDR3 loop is CASSSLRTVEAFF. The CDR3 nucleotides are TGTGCCAGCAGTTCCCTTCGGACTGTTGAAGCTTTCTTT. Filled out from reference TRBV7-9 and TRBJ1-1, the complete variable domain reads DTGVSQNPRHKITKRGQNVTFRCDPISEHNRLYWYRQTLGQGPEFLTYFQNEAQLEKSRLLSDRFSAERPKGSFSTLEIQRTEQGDSAMYLCASSSLRTVEAFFGQGTRLTVV.

In this sample, this clone turned up once. The chain links TRBV5-1 to TRBJ2-1, with D perhaps being TRBD1 or TRBD2 (6 bases each). CDR3 length: 16 residues. Germline lookup yields CDR1 SGHRS and CDR2 YFSETQ. The V end lost 6 bases, the J end lost 6 bases, and 22 bases lay between the germline ends. The CDR3, as DNA: TGCGCCAGCAACTTACTCGAGGAACAGGGAGGCAATGAGCAGTTCTTC. Protein product: CASNLLEEQGGNEQFF.

The V gene is TRBV19, the J gene TRBJ1-6; D not resolved. Trimming took off 6 bases at V and 5 bases at J, with 11 bases between the two ends. The CDR3 has 14 residues. Germline V gene lookup returns CDR1 LNHDA and CDR2 SQIVND (reference sequence). The CDR3 nucleotides are TGTGCCAGTAGGAACGACGCGCATAATTCACCCCTCCACTTT. Protein sequence: CASRNDAHNSPLHF.

The genes are TRBV5-1 and TRBJ2-7, with 12 bases fitting TRBD2. V lost 4 bases to trimming and J lost 0 bases; unmatched junction nucleotides: 2. CDR1 is SGHRS and CDR2 is YFSETQ in the germline V gene. The CDR3 is 15 residues long. The CDR3 sequence is CASSETSGSSYEQYF. Here the CDR3 DNA reads TGCGCCAGCAGCGAGACTAGCGGGAGCTCCTACGAGCAGTACTTC.

V usage is TRBV5-5 and J usage is TRBJ2-7; maybe TRBD2 (5 bases). Germline V gene sequence: CDR1 SGHKS, CDR2 YYEKEE (reference sequence). V gave up 0 bases and J gave up 0 bases, with 7 bases separating them. The CDR3 runs 14 residues. CDR3 nucleotides: TGTGCCAGCAGCTTGGTTGGGAGCTCCTACGAGCAGTACTTC. Protein: CASSLVGSSYEQYF. Variable domain in full (rest from reference TRBV5-5 and TRBJ2-7): DAGVTQSPTHLIKTRGQQVTLRCSPISGHKSVSWYQQVLGQGPQFIFQYYEKEERGRGNFPDRFSARQFPNYSSELNVNALLLGDSALYLCASSLVGSSYEQYFGPGTRLTVT.

The rearrangement uses TRBV18 and TRBJ2-1; TRBD2 might be the D (5 bases). Germline assignment: CDR1 KGHSH and CDR2 LQKENI. Trimming shortened V by 1 base and J by 4 bases, and 8 bases separated the two germline ends. This CDR3 comprises 14 residues. CDR3 DNA sequence: TGTGCCAGCTCACCACGTGGGGAGTACAATGAGCAGTTCTTC. This gives the protein CASSPRGEYNEQFF. The variable domain in full, with the rest retrieved from reference TRBV18 and TRBJ2-1, is NAGVMQNPRHLVRRRGQEARLRCSPMKGHSHVYWYRQLPEEGLKFMVYLQKENIIDESGMPKERFSAEFPKEGPSILRIQQVVRGDSAAYFCASSPRGEYNEQFFGPGTRLTVL.

In nucleotides, the CDR3 is TGTGCCAGCAGTTTAACGACCACCGGGGAGCTGTTTTTT. Its translation: CASSLTTTGELFF. This chain uses TRBV27 with TRBJ2-2, with D hard to call. From germline, CDR1 is MNHEY and CDR2 SMNVEV (reference sequence). This CDR3 comprises 13 residues. V was clipped by 2 bases and J by 4 bases, with 5 bases between them.

The chain uses TRBV4-1 and TRBJ1-1; unclear D gene. In germline, CDR1 is MGHRA, CDR2 YSYEKL. V shed 4 bases and J shed 1 base, with 4 bases lying between them. CDR3 length: 12 amino acids. The CDR3 region is CASSLGNTEAFF. In DNA form, the CDR3 reads TGCGCCAGCAGCCTTGGGAACACTGAAGCTTTCTTT.

J is TRBJ1-4 and V is TRBV9; the D gene is possibly TRBD1 (5 bases). This CDR3 has 15 amino acids. CDR1 SGDLS and CDR2 YYNGEE come from the germline V gene. With 0 bases removed from V and 2 bases from J, the gap between germline ends came to 8 bases. The CDR3 is CASSVGTLTNEKLFF. As DNA, the CDR3 is TGTGCCAGCAGCGTAGGGACACTTACTAATGAAAAACTGTTTTTT.

J is TRBJ1-1 and V is TRBV10-1; no reliable D call. Germline CDR1 is WNHNN and CDR2 is SYGVQD (reference sequence). The ends were cut back, 5 bases at V and 0 bases at J, with 16 bases in the middle. There are 16 residues in the CDR3. In DNA, the CDR3 is TGCGCCAGCAGTCTCTCAAGCAACTTACTGAACACTGAAGCTTTCTTT. Protein: CASSLSSNLLNTEAFF.

The J gene is TRBJ1-5, the V gene TRBV30, with D maybe TRBD1 (5 bases). In germline, CDR1 is GTSNPN, CDR2 SVGIG (reference sequence). This CDR3 spans 13 amino acids. Trimming stripped 3 bases from V and 0 bases from J, with 6 bases between. This CDR3 is CAWRQDSNQPQHF. The CDR3 DNA reads as TGTGCCTGGAGACAGGATAGCAATCAGCCCCAGCATTTT.

Only one count was recorded for this clone. The V gene is TRBV27, the J gene TRBJ2-7; 10 bases are a match to TRBD2. CDR1 is MNHEY, CDR2 SMNVEV, per germline (reference sequence). Unmatched junction bases numbered 9, after V lost 2 bases and J lost 5 bases. This CDR3 spans 16 amino acids. Here the CDR3 reads CASSLIGLAVLNEQYF. The DNA for the CDR3 is TGTGCCAGCAGTTTAATCGGACTAGCGGTCCTGAACGAGCAGTACTTC.

The count of this clone is one. V usage is TRBV7-6 and J usage is TRBJ2-5; unclear D gene. With 2 bases removed from V and 5 bases from J, the gap between germline ends came to 9 bases. The CDR3 consists of 13 residues. CDR1 is SGHVS and CDR2 is FNYEAQ in the germline V gene. The chain's CDR3 is CASSLYEKETQYF. CDR3 coding DNA: TGTGCCAGCAGCTTATACGAAAAGGAGACCCAGTACTTC.